This T cell receptor beta chain was obtained from a study of vaccination and CD4 T cells after COVID-19. Study-level background: Each person enrolled got two BNT162b2 or mRNA-1273 vaccine doses. Study-level points and caveats: Median SARS-CoV-2-reactive clonotypes rose from roughly 22 to 38, not significantly.

The ends lost 5 bases at V and 8 bases at J; junction bases unmatched: 7. CDR3 length: 14 residues. Germline V gene sequence: CDR1 SEHNR, CDR2 FQNEAQ (reference sequence). Of note for this clonotype: What it binds is not known.

Once obtained from cultured CD4+ T cells, the DNA was sequenced using the Oncomine TCR Beta short-read assay. After culture, CD4+ T cells served as the source for genomic DNA extraction. TCRdb re-called the PCR reads with MiXCR, one entry per CDR3 protein. The data contain about 12,000 distinct CDR3 sequences, approximately 37% of them singletons. Treatment meaning: 10-day PBMC culture with coronavirus spike peptide pools or control peptides (ViraFEST assay). The sequenced material came from cultured CD4+ T cells from blood. V usage is TRBV7-9 and J usage is TRBJ1-4, with 8 bases matching TRBD1. This TCR came from a human donor with COVID-19. Written as DNA, the CDR3 is TGTGCCAGCAGCCCAGACAGGGGAGGGGAAAAACTGTTTTTT. The encoded protein is CASSPDRGGEKLFF.